Following are 11 T cell receptor beta chains from one sample sequenced in a study of T cell repertoires in cytomegalovirus infection. Each CDR3 protein gets one entry after TCRdb re-called the reads with MiXCR. The sample lists about 47,000 distinct CDR3 sequences, about 21% occurring once. The antigens for these receptors are not known. The specimen was CD8+ T cells from cultured PBMCs, collected from culture after CMV antigen stimulation. These receptors were collected from a human donor in good health (CMV status not recorded). Some clones in this sample may be carry-over from other donors' samples.

This clonotype was recorded at least ten times. The rearrangement uses TRBV2 and TRBJ2-2; tentatively, D is TRBD1 (5 bases). The CDR3 runs to 13 residues. CDR1 is SNHLY and CDR2 is FYNNEI in the germline V gene. Trimming left V 7 bases short and J 0 bases short, with 6 bases between. CDR3 residues: CASKGPNTGELFF. CDR3 DNA: TGTGCCAGCAAGGGGCCGAACACCGGGGAGCTGTTTTTT.

This chain joins TRBV12-5 and TRBJ2-5; D is unresolved. CDR3 length equals 12 residues. V was shortened by 4 bases and J by 5 bases, with 8 bases between the two germline ends. CDR1 and CDR2 from the germline V gene are LGHNT and FRNRAP. The chain's CDR3 is CASGWNLETQYF. Here the CDR3 DNA reads TGTGCTAGTGGTTGGAACCTGGAGACCCAGTACTTC.

This clonotype was recorded many times. The chain links TRBV12-3 or TRBV12-4 to TRBJ2-3; D is possibly TRBD2 (7 bases). The germline V and J ends were trimmed by 7 bases and 2 bases, with 19 bases remaining between them. The CDR3 is 16 amino acids. The CDR3: CASTSAAGAITDTQYF. As DNA, the CDR3 is TGTGCCAGCACCTCCGCCGCGGGGGCCATCACAGATACGCAGTATTTT.

The chain employs TRBV6-1 and TRBJ2-6; 11 bases map to TRBD1. This CDR3 contains 16 residues. Unmatched junction bases numbered 5, after V lost 10 bases and J lost 0 bases. Germline values: CDR1 MNHNS, CDR2 SASEGT. The CDR3 DNA is TGTGCCATCGGGACAGGGGGTTCCTCTGGGGCCAACGTCCTGACTTTC. Translating gives CAIGTGGSSGANVLTF.

V is TRBV27 and J is TRBJ1-2, with TRBD1 identical over 9 bases. From germline, CDR1 is MNHEY and CDR2 SMNVEV (reference sequence). The CDR3 contains 13 residues. V trimming: 6 bases; J trimming: 8 bases; junction bases outside the gene matches: 7. The DNA of the CDR3 is TGTGCCAGCAGCAAAGGGACAGGGAAAGGCTACACCTTC. Amino acids: CASSKGTGKGYTF.

This clonotype was seen many times. The chain joins TRBV28 to TRBJ1-5, with 12 bases fitting TRBD1. Germline V CDR1 and CDR2: MDHEN, SYDVKM. The CDR3 covers 16 residues. Trimming at V came to 5 bases and at J to 5 bases, leaving 7 bases not matched to a gene. For the CDR3, the DNA is TGTGCCAGCAGTATAGAAGGGACAGGGGGCGATCAGCCCCAGCATTTT. Protein sequence: CASSIEGTGGDQPQHF.

V gene TRBV9 combines with J gene TRBJ2-1; TRBD2 matches at 12 bases. J gave up 3 bases and V 1 base, and 5 bases lay outside the gene matches. Germline values: CDR1 SGDLS, CDR2 YYNGEE. The CDR3 contains 17 residues. As DNA, the CDR3 is TGTGCCAGCAGCGTACCGACTAGCGGGAGTGGCTACAATGAGCAGTTCTTC. Amino acids: CASSVPTSGSGYNEQFF. Together with reference TRBV9 and TRBJ2-1, the CDR3 gives the full variable domain: DSGVTQTPKHLITATGQRVTLRCSPRSGDLSVYWYQQSLDQGLQFLIQYYNGEERAKGNILERFSAQQFPDLHSELNLSSLELGDSALYFCASSVPTSGSGYNEQFFGPGTRLTVL.

This clonotype was observed a few times. V usage is TRBV19 and J usage is TRBJ2-5; D ambiguous. Germline CDR1 and CDR2: LNHDA and SQIVND (reference sequence). The CDR3 is 13 amino acids. V was pared by 3 bases and J by 5 bases, with 10 bases between. The CDR3 sequence: CASSMGRWETQYF. In DNA, the CDR3 is TGTGCCAGTAGTATGGGTAGATGGGAGACCCAGTACTTC.

A few counts support this clonotype. V usage is TRBV4-1 and J usage is TRBJ2-7; the D is unclear. Trimming shortened V by 1 base and J by 5 bases, and 12 bases separated the two germline ends. The CDR3 contains 14 residues. Germline V gene sequence: CDR1 MGHRA, CDR2 YSYEKL. This CDR3 is CASSQGPRVNEQYF. The CDR3 coding sequence is TGCGCCAGCAGCCAAGGTCCACGGGTCAACGAGCAGTACTTC.

Comments on this clonotype: This is likely a read error, given that the CDR3 carries no conserved phenylalanine or tryptophan at its end. This chain connects TRBV4-3 to TRBJ2-3; no reliable D call. Germline-derived CDR1 and CDR2 are LGHNA and YSLEER. V was trimmed by 3 bases and J by 2 bases, leaving 9 bases between them. The CDR3 runs to 14 residues. CDR3 in DNA: TGCGCCAGCAGCCAGGCTAAATCCACAGATACGCAGTATTTA. The encoded protein is CASSQAKSTDTQYL.

This clonotype was seen once. The V gene is TRBV5-1, the J gene TRBJ2-2, with TRBD1 matching over 8 bases. This CDR3 is built from 16 residues. Germline V gene lookup returns CDR1 SGHRS and CDR2 YFSETQ. V shed 4 bases and J 1 base; nucleotides not matched to a gene: 6. This CDR3 reads CASSLPGTGNTGELFF. For the CDR3, the DNA is TGCGCCAGCAGCCTCCCCGGGACAGGGAACACCGGGGAGCTGTTTTTT. Full variable domain (outside the CDR3, taken from reference TRBV5-1 and TRBJ2-2): KAGVTQTPRYLIKTRGQQVTLSCSPISGHRSVSWYQQTPGQGLQFLFEYFSETQRNKGNFPGRFSGRQFSNSRSEMNVSTLELGDSALYLCASSLPGTGNTGELFFGEGSRLTVL.